This passage covers 24 T cell receptor beta chains from one sample sequenced in a study of early T cells in non-severe SARS-CoV-2 infection. TCRdb reprocessed the 5' RACE reads with MiXCR, giving one entry per CDR3 protein. The sample contains fewer than 50,000 distinct CDR3 sequences, around 6.1% of which appear only once. The sample taken for sequencing was whole blood. These receptor sequences come from an adult who was a healthcare worker with PCR-confirmed SARS-CoV-2 infection or an uninfected control (not recorded which).

J is TRBJ2-1 and V is TRBV6-4; the D gene is possibly TRBD2 (6 bases). The V and J ends lost 0 bases and 6 bases respectively, with 12 bases between them. CDR1 is MRHNA, CDR2 SNTAGT, per germline. The CDR3 has 15 amino acids. DNA for the CDR3: TGTGCCAGCAGTGACTCTACTAGCAGTAGCAATGAGCAGTTCTTC. This encodes CASSDSTSSSNEQFF.

Many counts were recorded for this clonotype. The V gene is TRBV11-2, the J gene TRBJ2-3, with 8 bases fitting TRBD2. The germline V gene has CDR1 SGHAT and CDR2 FQNNGV. This CDR3 has 16 amino acids. Trimming took 7 bases from V and 5 from J; bases not matched to a gene: 14. CDR3 residues: CASTPRGSGVGDTQYF. The CDR3 coding sequence is TGTGCCAGCACCCCCAGGGGTAGCGGGGTGGGAGATACGCAGTATTTT.

CDR3 loop: CAAGEGEVANTGELFF. The CDR3 bases are TGTGCCGCAGGGGAAGGGGAGGTCGCGAACACCGGGGAGCTGTTTTTT. The chain is built from TRBV6-2 or TRBV6-3 and TRBJ2-2; either TRBD1 or TRBD2 may fit D (6 bases each). Germline values: CDR1 MNHEY, CDR2 SVGEGT. The CDR3 contains 16 residues. With 11 bases removed from V and 0 bases from J, the gap between germline ends came to 19 bases.

This clonotype was counted many times. This chain links TRBV2 with TRBJ2-1, with a tentative D call TRBD1 (6 bases). V gave up 4 bases and J gave up 8 bases, with 27 bases separating them. The CDR3 is made up of 18 amino acids. The germline gives CDR1 SNHLY, CDR2 FYNNEI. CDR3 sequence: CASSVEVADTPRGDEQFF. In DNA form, the CDR3 reads TGTGCCAGCAGTGTTGAGGTTGCGGACACGCCCAGGGGCGATGAGCAGTTCTTC.

As regards this clonotype: A much larger clone lies one base from this, so it may be a read error. The gene calls are TRBV11-2 and TRBJ2-3, with 7 positions matching TRBD2. Germline loops: CDR1 SGHAT, CDR2 FQNNGV. The CDR3 contains 15 residues. As DNA, the CDR3 is TGTGCCAACAGCCTCAGGGAGGGGAGGCTGGATACGCAGTATTTT. It translates to CANSLREGRLDTQYF.

Regarding this clonotype: A much bigger clone sits one base away, suggesting this may be a read error. This chain uses TRBV6-5 with TRBJ1-4; 7 bases match TRBD1. Unmatched junction bases numbered 11, after V lost 6 bases and J lost 10 bases. Per the germline V gene, CDR1 is MNHEY and CDR2 is SVGAGI. The CDR3 spans 14 residues. This CDR3 is CASRRDSNPGKLFF. In DNA form, the CDR3 reads TGTGCCAGCAGGAGGGACAGCAACCCTGGAAAACTGTTTTTT.

The chain employs TRBV4-3 and TRBJ2-7; D is undetermined. The CDR3 consists of 14 residues. The germline V gene has CDR1 LGHNA and CDR2 YSLEER. V lost 0 bases, J lost 2 bases, and 8 bases lay in between. The CDR3 reads CASSQDLGTYEQYF. CDR3 DNA sequence: TGCGCCAGCAGCCAAGATTTAGGGACCTACGAGCAGTACTTC.

This clonotype was counted a few times. The V and J genes are TRBV28 and TRBJ1-5; 10 bases match TRBD1. The junction had 8 bases not matched to a gene; V was cut back by 1 base and J by 2 bases. Germline values: CDR1 MDHEN, CDR2 SYDVKM. This CDR3 region has 18 residues. The chain's CDR3 is CASSLFSDRGEGNQPQHF. DNA for the CDR3: TGTGCCAGCAGTTTATTCTCGGACAGGGGGGAGGGCAATCAGCCCCAGCATTTT.

This CDR3 reads CASSSGAVQGMETQYF. CDR3 DNA sequence: TGCGCCAGCAGCTCGGGTGCGGTACAGGGTATGGAGACCCAGTACTTC. V and J are TRBV5-1 and TRBJ2-5; D perhaps matches TRBD1 (6 bases). The V gene lost 3 bases and the J gene lost 5 bases, with 20 bases spanning the gap. The length of the CDR3 is 16 residues. The germline gives CDR1 SGHRS, CDR2 YFSETQ.

This clonotype was observed many times. V is TRBV3-1 and J is TRBJ1-2, with a tentative D call TRBD1 (6 bases). Germline V lookup: CDR1 LGHDT, CDR2 YNNKEL (reference sequence). Trimming took off 4 bases at V and 4 bases at J, with 10 bases between the two ends. The CDR3 contains 13 residues. CDR3: CASSLAGVYGYTF. In nucleotides, the CDR3 is TGTGCCAGCAGCCTGGCAGGGGTCTATGGCTACACCTTC.

The rearrangement joins TRBV28 to TRBJ1-2; D is possibly TRBD1 (6 bases). Germline V gene data show CDR1 as MDHEN and CDR2 as SYDVKM. The CDR3 consists of 14 residues. Trimming left V 5 bases short and J 0 bases short, with 10 bases between. In DNA form, the CDR3 reads TGTGCCAGCAGTCCCGGGACACCTAACTATGGCTACACCTTC. It specifies CASSPGTPNYGYTF.

V is TRBV18 and J is TRBJ2-3; TRBD2 matches at 9 bases. V shed 3 bases, J shed 1 base, and the junction held 2 bases outside the gene matches. The CDR3 sequence is 15 residues long. Germline-derived CDR1 and CDR2 are KGHSH and LQKENI. Here the CDR3 reads CASSPLAGRTDTQYF. The CDR3 DNA reads as TGTGCCAGCTCACCCCTAGCGGGACGCACAGATACGCAGTATTTT.

This clonotype showed up many times. The chain combines TRBV7-6 with TRBJ1-1, with a tentative D call TRBD1 (5 bases). CDR1 and CDR2 (germline): SGHVS, FNYEAQ. Trimming pared 1 base from V and 0 bases from J, leaving 12 bases between. The CDR3 runs 16 residues. This chain's CDR3 is CASSLVQGPMNTEAFF. Here the CDR3 DNA reads TGTGCCAGCAGCTTAGTGCAGGGACCGATGAACACTGAAGCTTTCTTT.

CDR3 sequence (DNA): TGTGCCAGCAGCTTTGGGCCGCTAGCGGGCAAAGAGACCCAGTACTTC. Translating gives CASSFGPLAGKETQYF. This chain uses TRBV7-3 with TRBJ2-5; TRBD2 aligns across 8 bases. The germline CDR1 and CDR2 sequences are SGHTA and FQGTGA. The CDR3 is 16 amino acids. V lost 3 bases, J lost 3 bases, and 9 bases stayed unmatched.

A few counts support this clonotype. The rearrangement joins TRBV11-3 to TRBJ2-1, with 11 bases fitting TRBD2. Per germline, CDR1 SGHNT and CDR2 YENEEA. With 0 bases clipped from V and 8 bases from J, the junction kept 6 bases outside the gene matches. The CDR3 has 16 residues. The CDR3 DNA sequence: TGTGCCAGCAGCTTAGATCCTAGCGGGGGGTATTATGAGCAGTTCTTC. Protein: CASSLDPSGGYYEQFF.

At least ten counts were recorded for this clonotype. The CDR3 loop is CASSPTSGGANEQFF. Written as DNA, the CDR3 is TGTGCCAGCAGTCCGACTAGCGGGGGGGCGAATGAGCAGTTCTTC. The rearrangement uses TRBV12-3 or TRBV12-4 and TRBJ2-1; 14 bases agree with TRBD2. The CDR3 contains 15 residues. Losses at the gene ends were 5 bases for V and 7 bases for J; bases not matched to a gene: 4.

This clonotype has at least ten counts. In DNA, the CDR3 is TGCGCCAGCAGTGAGACGGGATTTGCCTACGAGCAGTACTTC. The encoded protein is CASSETGFAYEQYF. The chain is built from TRBV10-2 and TRBJ2-7, with TRBD2 as a possible D gene (5 bases). Germline CDR1 is WSHSY and CDR2 is SAAADI. V lost 2 bases, J lost 2 bases, and 10 bases lay in between. The CDR3 loop spans 14 amino acids.

This clonotype was seen many times. This chain joins TRBV5-1 and TRBJ2-6; the D gene is possibly TRBD2 (6 bases). The CDR3 loop spans 16 amino acids. Trimming took 6 bases from V and 3 from J, leaving 16 bases between them. CDR1 is SGHRS, CDR2 YFSETQ, per germline. The CDR3 is CASTPSGSFGANVLTF. Written as DNA, the CDR3 is TGCGCCAGCACGCCCTCCGGGAGTTTTGGGGCCAACGTCCTGACTTTC.

There are many counts of this clonotype. The chain employs TRBV29-1 and TRBJ1-2; D uncertain. Germline V gives CDR1 SQVTM, CDR2 ANQGSEA. Between the trimmed V and J ends, which lost 3 bases and 4 bases, there was a span of 9 bases. This CDR3 contains 12 residues. Here the CDR3 DNA reads TGCAGCGTTGAGGTCCGGACCTATGGCTACACCTTC. Protein: CSVEVRTYGYTF. Based on the CDR3 plus reference TRBV29-1 and TRBJ1-2, the full variable domain is SAVISQKPSRDICQRGTSLTIQCQVDSQVTMMFWYRQQPGQSLTLIATANQGSEATYESGFVIDKFPISRPNLTFSTLTVSNMSPEDSSIYLCSVEVRTYGYTFGSGTRLTVV.

In its sample, this clonotype was seen a few times. The J gene is TRBJ2-6, the V gene TRBV5-1; 12 positions match TRBD1. The CDR3 extends over 18 amino acids. Germline loops: CDR1 SGHRS, CDR2 YFSETQ. V lost 4 bases to trimming and J lost 2 bases; unmatched junction nucleotides: 7. The CDR3 spells CASSPGTGGYAGANVLTF. For the CDR3, the DNA is TGCGCCAGCAGCCCTGGGACAGGGGGCTACGCTGGGGCCAACGTCCTGACTTTC.

The table lists this clonotype with many counts. This chain links TRBV1 with TRBJ1-1; the table's D call TRBD1 went unverified against the DNA. TRBV1 is assigned pseudogene status. The CDR3 spans 15 residues. The CDR3 protein is CTSSQPPKGSTEAFF. The CDR3 region has the DNA TGCACCAGCAGCCAGCCCCCCAAGGGAAGCACTGAAGCTTTCTTT.

Ten or more counts support this clonotype. This chain connects TRBV20-1 to TRBJ2-5; D possibly corresponds to TRBD2 (5 bases). Germline CDR1 DFQATT, CDR2 SNEGSKA (reference sequence). The CDR3 spans 14 residues. V lost 4 bases and J 5 bases, leaving 17 bases between the germline ends. The CDR3 loop reads CSAKAGGRGETQYF. The DNA of the CDR3 is TGCAGTGCTAAGGCGGGCGGGCGCGGGGAGACCCAGTACTTC.

At least ten counts were recorded for this clonotype. V gene TRBV7-9 combines with J gene TRBJ2-4; D not resolved. Looked up from germline, CDR1 is SEHNR and CDR2 is FQNEAQ (reference sequence). The length of the CDR3 is 14 residues. V shed 1 base and J shed 0 bases, with 4 bases lying between them. CDR3 coding DNA: TGTGCCAGCAGCTTAGAGGAAGCCAAAAACATTCAGTACTTC. Translation: CASSLEEAKNIQYF.

In its sample, this clonotype was seen many times. The rearrangement links TRBV25-1 to TRBJ1-1; possibly TRBD1 for D (5 bases). The CDR3 loop spans 13 amino acids. V shed 8 bases and J shed 8 bases, with 18 bases lying between them. CDR1 is MGHDK, CDR2 SYGVNS, per germline. The CDR3 DNA follows: TGTGCCAGCTCGGCAGGGCGACTTGTCGAAGCTTTCTTT. Protein: CASSAGRLVEAFF.